This T cell receptor (beta chain) is drawn from a study of glioma-infiltrating T cells. Using RNA template, CDR3s of TCR alpha and beta were amplified with iRepertoire arm-PCR. Tissue mRNA or PBMC total RNA, roughly 100-400 ng, went into one-step reverse transcription and amplification. From the multiplex PCR reads, TCRdb called clonotypes with MiXCR, one entry per CDR3 protein. Here the sample spans about 140,000 distinct CDR3 sequences, about 39% being singletons. The germline V and J ends were trimmed by 4 bases and 3 bases, with 13 bases remaining between them. The CDR3 covers 15 residues. CDR1 is LGHDT, CDR2 YNNKEL, per germline (reference sequence). Study outcomes and limitations: Very few CDR3 sequences were shared between tissue and blood. Tissue-blood divergence was below expectation in non-neoplastic patients, above in gliomas.

In its sample, this clonotype was seen once. Antigen unknown. The sequenced sample was glioma tissue, nonneoplastic brain tissue, or PBMCs (not recorded which). This TCR came from a human donor with low-grade glioma or glioblastoma, undergoing nonglioma brain surgery, or in good health (not recorded which). V usage is TRBV3-1 and J usage is TRBJ2-1, with D tentatively TRBD2 (5 bases). CDR3 nucleotide sequence: TGTGCCAGCAGCCTACCGGGGTTGGGCTACAATGAGCAGTTCTTC. Protein product: CASSLPGLGYNEQFF.